Described below is a single T cell receptor beta chain sequence and its context. Trimming pared 6 bases from V and 2 bases from J, leaving 11 bases between. This CDR3 contains 14 residues. Germline V gene sequence: CDR1 MDHEN, CDR2 SYDVKM. This specimen comes from a study of control samples from healthy donors and cancer patients. The method was immunoSEQ multiplex PCR; TCRdb's version includes in-frame clones alone and lacks a portion of them. The sample contains about 170,000 clones, 88% of which appear only once. The clonotype was recovered from a woman aged 30 to 39 in good health. The specimen was blood. The chain recombines TRBV28 with TRBJ1-5, with D perhaps TRBD1 (5 bases). The CDR3 sequence is CASSHSGGNQPQHF. Written as DNA, the CDR3 is TGTGCCAGCAGCCATTCGGGGGGCAATCAGCCCCAGCATTTT.